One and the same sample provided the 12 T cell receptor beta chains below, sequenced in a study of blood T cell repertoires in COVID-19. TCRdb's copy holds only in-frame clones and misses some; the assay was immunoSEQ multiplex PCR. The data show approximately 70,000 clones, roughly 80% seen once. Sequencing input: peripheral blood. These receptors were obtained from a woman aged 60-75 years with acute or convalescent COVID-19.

The CDR3 protein is CASSPRDTSSYEQYF. For the CDR3, the DNA is TGTGCCAGCAGTCCCCGGGACACCTCCTCCTACGAGCAGTACTTC. This chain links TRBV9 with TRBJ2-7, with D perhaps TRBD1 (6 bases). V gave up 5 bases and J gave up 0 bases, with 15 bases separating them. The germline gives CDR1 SGDLS, CDR2 YYNGEE. This CDR3 has 15 residues.

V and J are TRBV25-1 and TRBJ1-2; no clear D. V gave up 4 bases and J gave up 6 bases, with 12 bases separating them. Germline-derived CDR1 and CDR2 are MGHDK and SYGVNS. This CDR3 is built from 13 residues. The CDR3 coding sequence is TGTGCCAGCAGTGTGTCCGGGATCGATGGCTACACCTTC. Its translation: CASSVSGIDGYTF.

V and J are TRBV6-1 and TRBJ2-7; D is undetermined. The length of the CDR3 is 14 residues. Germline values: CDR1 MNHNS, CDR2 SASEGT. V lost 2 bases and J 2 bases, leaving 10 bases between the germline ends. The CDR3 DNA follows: TGTGCCAGCAGTGAAAAACAGCCGGCCTACGAGCAGTACTTC. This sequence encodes CASSEKQPAYEQYF.

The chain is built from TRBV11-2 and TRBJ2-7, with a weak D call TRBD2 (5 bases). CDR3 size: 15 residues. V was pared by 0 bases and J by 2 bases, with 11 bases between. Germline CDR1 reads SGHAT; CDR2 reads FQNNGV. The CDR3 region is CASSLDERAAYEQYF. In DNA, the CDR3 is TGTGCCAGCAGCTTAGATGAGAGGGCAGCCTACGAGCAGTACTTC. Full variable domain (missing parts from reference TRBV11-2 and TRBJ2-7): EAGVAQSPRYKIIEKRQSVAFWCNPISGHATLYWYQQILGQGPKLLIQFQNNGVVDDSQLPKDRFSAERLKGVDSTLKIQPAKLEDSAVYLCASSLDERAAYEQYFGPGTRLTVT.

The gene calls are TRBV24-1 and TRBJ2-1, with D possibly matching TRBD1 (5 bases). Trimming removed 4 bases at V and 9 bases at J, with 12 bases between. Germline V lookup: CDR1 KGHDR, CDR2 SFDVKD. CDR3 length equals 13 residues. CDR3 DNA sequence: TGTGCCACCAGTGAACAGGTCGAGACTGAGCAGTTCTTC. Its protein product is CATSEQVETEQFF.

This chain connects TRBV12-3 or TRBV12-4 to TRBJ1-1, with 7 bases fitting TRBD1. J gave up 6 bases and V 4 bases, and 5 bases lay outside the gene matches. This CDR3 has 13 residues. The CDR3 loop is CASSYRGGAEAFF. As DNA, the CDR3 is TGTGCCAGCAGTTACAGGGGAGGCGCTGAAGCTTTCTTT.

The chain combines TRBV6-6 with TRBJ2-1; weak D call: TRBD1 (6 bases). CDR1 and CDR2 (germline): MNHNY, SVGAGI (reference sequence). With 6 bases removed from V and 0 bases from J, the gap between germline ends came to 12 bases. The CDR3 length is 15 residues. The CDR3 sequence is CASRLQDSSYNEQFF. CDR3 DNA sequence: TGTGCCAGCAGGCTACAGGACAGCTCCTACAATGAGCAGTTCTTC.

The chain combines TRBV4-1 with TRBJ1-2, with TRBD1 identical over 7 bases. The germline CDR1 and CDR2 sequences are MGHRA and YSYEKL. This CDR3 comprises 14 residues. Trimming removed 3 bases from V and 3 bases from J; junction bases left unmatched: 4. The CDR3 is CASSHTGQDYGYTF. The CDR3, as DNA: TGCGCCAGCAGCCATACCGGACAGGACTATGGCTACACCTTC.

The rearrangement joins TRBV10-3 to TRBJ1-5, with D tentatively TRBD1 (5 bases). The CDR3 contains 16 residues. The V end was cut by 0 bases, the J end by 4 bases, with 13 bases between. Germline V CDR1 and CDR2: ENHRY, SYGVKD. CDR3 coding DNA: TGTGCCATCAGTGAGTCGCCGTCAGGGTCAAATCAGCCCCAGCATTTT. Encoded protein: CAISESPSGSNQPQHF.

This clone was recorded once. CDR3 residues: CASSSLPSSGAIYEQYF. DNA for the CDR3: TGCGCCAGCAGCTCGCTACCATCTAGCGGTGCGATCTACGAGCAGTACTTC. The rearrangement joins TRBV5-1 to TRBJ2-7, with 7 positions matching TRBD2. Germline V gives CDR1 SGHRS, CDR2 YFSETQ. This CDR3 is built from 17 residues. With 3 bases clipped from V and 3 bases from J, the junction kept 15 bases outside the gene matches.

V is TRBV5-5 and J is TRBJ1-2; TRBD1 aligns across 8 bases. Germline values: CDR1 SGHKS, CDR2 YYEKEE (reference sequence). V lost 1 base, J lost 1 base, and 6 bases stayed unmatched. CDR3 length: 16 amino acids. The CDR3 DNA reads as TGTGCCAGCAGCTTGTTTGAGGGACAGGTTAACTATGGCTACACCTTC. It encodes CASSLFEGQVNYGYTF.

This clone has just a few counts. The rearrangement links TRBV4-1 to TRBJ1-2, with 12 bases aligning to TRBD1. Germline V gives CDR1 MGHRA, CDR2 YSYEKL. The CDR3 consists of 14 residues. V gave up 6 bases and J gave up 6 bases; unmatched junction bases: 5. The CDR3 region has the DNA TGCGCCAGCAGAGGGACAGGGGGCGCGAATGGCTACACCTTC. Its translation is CASRGTGGANGYTF.